Each of the 29 T cell receptor beta chains below was sequenced from the same sample in a study of CXCR3-negative and CXCR3-positive naive CD8 T cells. The TRB libraries of cDNA were built by UMI-labeled 5' RACE. TCRdb reprocessed the 5' RACE reads, keeping one entry per CDR3 protein, no DNA. The sample's table shows over 100,000 distinct CDR3 sequences. Input material: naive CXCR3- CD8+ T cells from blood. Subset indicated: CD45RO-CCR7+CD27+CD95- naive CD8+ T cells lacking CXCR3 (TNR3-). The origin of the receptors is a human donor in good health. Some clones in this sample may be carry-over from other donors' samples.

The rearrangement uses TRBV29-1 and TRBJ2-3; TCRdb's assignment of TRBD2 cannot be checked, as there is no DNA. The CDR3 extends over 15 amino acids. Germline V lookup: CDR1 SQVTM, CDR2 ANQGSEA. This CDR3 reads CSVVSGRDSLDTQYF.

The V call is TRBV9, the J call TRBJ2-1; the D gene TCRdb calls, TRBD1, cannot be checked with no DNA. Germline V gene lookup returns CDR1 SGDLS and CDR2 YYNGEE. The CDR3 contains 15 residues. The CDR3 reads CASSVAGNPGNEQFF. Based on the CDR3 plus reference TRBV9 and TRBJ2-1, the full variable domain is DSGVTQTPKHLITATGQRVTLRCSPRSGDLSVYWYQQSLDQGLQFLIQYYNGEERAKGNILERFSAQQFPDLHSELNLSSLELGDSALYFCASSVAGNPGNEQFFGPGTRLTVL.

The rearrangement uses TRBV21-1 and TRBJ2-5; TCRdb's D call, TRBD2, is unchecked because there is no DNA. TRBV21-1 is a pseudogene locus. The CDR3 contains 17 residues. The CDR3 sequence: CASSKGSLRRALETQYF.

The chain is built from TRBV29-1 and TRBJ2-7; the TCRdb D gene call, TRBD1, has no DNA to confirm it. The CDR3 is 13 amino acids. Germline CDR1 is SQVTM and CDR2 is ANQGSEA. The CDR3 region is CSVVWDTAYEQYF.

The chain couples TRBV7-9 to TRBJ2-5; TCRdb calls TRBD1, which cannot be checked without DNA. The CDR3 extends over 14 amino acids. Germline V gives CDR1 SEHNR, CDR2 FQNEAQ (reference sequence). The CDR3 sequence is CASSPGQRQETQYF.

This chain uses TRBV5-1 with TRBJ2-7; the TRBD1 assignment by TCRdb is unverifiable without DNA. CDR3 length equals 15 residues. The germline gives CDR1 SGHRS, CDR2 YFSETQ. The CDR3 protein is CASSEFAGSAYEQYF.

The chain uses TRBV4-1 and TRBJ2-1; TCRdb names TRBD2, which stays unverified in the absence of DNA. Per germline, CDR1 MGHRA and CDR2 YSYEKL. The CDR3 contains 16 residues. The CDR3 sequence is CASSQDMASGGAEQFF.

J is TRBJ2-7 and V is TRBV11-2; the D call of TRBD1 rests on TCRdb alone, since no DNA is present to check it. The CDR3 length is 13 residues. CDR1 and CDR2 (germline): SGHAT, FQNNGV. CDR3 loop: CASSSPLDRDQDF.

V and J are TRBV28 and TRBJ2-1; TCRdb lists TRBD1, though no DNA is available to test this call. The CDR3 is made up of 15 amino acids. Per the germline V gene, CDR1 is MDHEN and CDR2 is SYDVKM. The CDR3: CASLQGGNSYNEQFF. Full variable domain (missing parts from reference TRBV28 and TRBJ2-1): DVKVTQSSRYLVKRTGEKVFLECVQDMDHENMFWYRQDPGLGLRLIYFSYDVKMKEKGDIPEGYSVSREKKERFSLILESASTNQTSMYLCASLQGGNSYNEQFFGPGTRLTVL.

This chain's CDR3 is CASSFGQYTSYEQYF. The chain couples TRBV5-4 to TRBJ2-7; TCRdb designates TRBD1, a call that cannot be tested without DNA. The CDR3 contains 15 residues. Germline CDR1 SGHNT, CDR2 YYREEE (reference sequence).

The CDR3 region is CASNFPFTEQYF. The V call is TRBV28, the J call TRBJ2-7. The germline V gene encodes CDR1 MDHEN and CDR2 SYDVKM. The length of the CDR3 is 12 residues.

The rearrangement uses TRBV27 and TRBJ2-7; TCRdb selects TRBD1, and the lack of DNA leaves this call unchecked. The CDR3 is 14 residues long. Germline lookup yields CDR1 MNHEY and CDR2 SMNVEV (reference sequence). CDR3 residues: CASSSGTGHYEKYF.

CDR3 region: CASSLGQGVADTQYF. V and J are TRBV13 and TRBJ2-3; lacking DNA, the TRBD1 call made by TCRdb goes unchecked. The CDR3 covers 15 residues. Per germline, CDR1 PRHDT and CDR2 FYEKMQ (reference sequence).

V is TRBV3-1 and J is TRBJ2-7. Germline lookup yields CDR1 LGHDT and CDR2 YNNKEL (reference sequence). This CDR3 region has 16 residues. The CDR3 region is CASSQDLGTRSHEQYF.

V is TRBV14 and J is TRBJ2-5; TCRdb designates TRBD1, a call that cannot be tested without DNA. This CDR3 region has 17 residues. Germline loops: CDR1 SGHDN, CDR2 FVKESK. CDR3 amino acids: CASSQDPIGRGRETQYF.

The chain employs TRBV6-5 and TRBJ2-4; the D gene TCRdb calls, TRBD1, cannot be checked with no DNA. Germline V lookup: CDR1 MNHEY, CDR2 SVGAGI. The CDR3 is 20 amino acids. The CDR3: CASSFQWTGGGPLAKNIQYF.

V gene TRBV4-1 combines with J gene TRBJ2-5. In germline, CDR1 is MGHRA, CDR2 YSYEKL. The CDR3 runs 16 residues. CDR3 loop: CASSQGQGGWRETQYF.

The chain recombines TRBV15 with TRBJ2-3. The CDR3 contains 12 residues. The V gene's germline CDR1 is LNHNV and CDR2 YYDKDF (reference sequence). CDR3 sequence: CATSVSTDTQYF. Full variable domain (outside the CDR3, taken from reference TRBV15 and TRBJ2-3): DAMVIQNPRYQVTQFGKPVTLSCSQTLNHNVMYWYQQKSSQAPKLLFHYYDKDFNNEADTPDNFQSRRPNTSFCFLDIRSPGLGDTAMYLCATSVSTDTQYFGPGTRLTVL.

The chain has TRBV29-1 and TRBJ2-2. The CDR3 spans 12 residues. Germline-derived CDR1 and CDR2 are SQVTM and ANQGSEA. This CDR3 reads CSVEVMPGELFF.

V usage is TRBV13 and J usage is TRBJ1-2. CDR1 PRHDT and CDR2 FYEKMQ come from the germline V gene (reference sequence). The CDR3 sequence is 14 residues long. The CDR3 loop is CASSSDGAIYGYTF. Filled out from reference TRBV13 and TRBJ1-2, the complete variable domain reads AAGVIQSPRHLIKEKRETATLKCYPIPRHDTVYWYQQGPGQDPQFLISFYEKMQSDKGSIPDRFSAQQFSDYHSELNMSSLELGDSALYFCASSSDGAIYGYTFGSGTRLTVV.

J is TRBJ2-4 and V is TRBV12-3 or TRBV12-4; TCRdb designates TRBD1, a call that cannot be tested without DNA. The CDR3 is 14 residues long. The CDR3 spells CASSLHPGRDIQYF.

CDR3 region: CASSWAADVNQPQHF. The rearrangement uses TRBV12-3 or TRBV12-4 and TRBJ1-5; TCRdb designates TRBD1, a call that cannot be tested without DNA. This CDR3 has 15 amino acids.

V is TRBV29-1 and J is TRBJ2-7; absent DNA, TCRdb's TRBD1 call cannot be checked. The germline V gene has CDR1 SQVTM and CDR2 ANQGSEA. There are 12 residues in the CDR3. The CDR3 sequence is CSVWDRSYEQYF.

V usage is TRBV9 and J usage is TRBJ2-3; as DNA is missing, the TRBD1 call by TCRdb cannot be tested. Germline CDR1 and CDR2: SGDLS and YYNGEE. The length of the CDR3 is 16 residues. The CDR3 spells CASSVGRGPDTDTQYF.

V is TRBV10-3 and J is TRBJ2-5; TCRdb's assignment of TRBD2 cannot be checked, as there is no DNA. This CDR3 contains 14 residues. Germline CDR1 is ENHRY and CDR2 is SYGVKD. CDR3 sequence: CATYGTSGEETQYF.

The chain has TRBV7-9 and TRBJ2-1; TCRdb gives TRBD1 as the D gene, but with no DNA this cannot be confirmed. The germline V gene encodes CDR1 SEHNR and CDR2 FQNEAQ (reference sequence). The CDR3 sequence is 15 residues long. The CDR3 loop reads CASSLMGVGSNEQFF.

The chain has TRBV27 and TRBJ1-1; TCRdb gives TRBD1 as the D gene, but with no DNA this cannot be confirmed. The CDR3 contains 14 residues. CDR1 and CDR2 (germline): MNHEY, SMNVEV (reference sequence). The CDR3 sequence is CASSFGAMNTEAFF.

J is TRBJ1-2 and V is TRBV29-1; absent DNA, TCRdb's TRBD1 call cannot be checked. Per the germline V gene, CDR1 is SQVTM and CDR2 is ANQGSEA. The CDR3 runs 18 residues. This chain's CDR3 is CSVEDWVDRDTVNYGYTF.

The gene calls are TRBV28 and TRBJ1-5; the D call of TRBD1 rests on TCRdb alone, since no DNA is present to check it. In germline, CDR1 is MDHEN, CDR2 SYDVKM. The CDR3 loop spans 15 amino acids. CDR3 amino acids: CASRQTGGAGQPQHF.